A selection of T cell receptor beta chains follows, all from one sample in a study of beta chain features in type 1 diabetes. Measured with immunoSEQ multiplex PCR; TCRdb has only the in-frame clones, and not every one. Among over 25,000 clones listed, roughly three fifths were seen once. The sequenced sample consisted of Tregs from blood. These receptors originate from a woman aged 18-29 years with type 1 diabetes. Each CDR3 is given without its conserved first and last residue.

v_call	j_call	cdr3_aa
TRBV11-3	-	ASSPGGILAGRSYEQY
TRBV27	TRBJ1-2	ASSPHRGDGYT
TRBV30	TRBJ2-5	AWIVVGSKTQY
TRBV6-1	TRBJ2-7	ASSEKRLAAYEQY
TRBV25-1	TRBJ2-1	ASSSDSLYNEQF
TRBV28	TRBJ1-2	ASGAGRGDGYT
TRBV2	TRBJ2-1	ASSEDWVAGSNEQF
TRBV7-2	TRBJ2-7	ASSLYPPREGASYEQY
TRBV18	TRBJ2-1	ASSVGGNEQF
TRBV6-5	TRBJ1-2	ASSLNYGYT
TRBV5-4	TRBJ2-7	ASSLVGGSYEQY
TRBV7-2	TRBJ1-1	ASSLGQNTEAF
TRBV7-2	TRBJ1-1	ASSLMRDEAF
TRBV10-3	TRBJ2-1	AITGSGNEQF
TRBV11-2	TRBJ2-1	ASSPEGQGAHNEQF
TRBV15	TRBJ2-2	ATRLNSNTGELF
TRBV11-1	TRBJ2-1	ASTLDHSGRSSYNEQF
TRBV10-1	TRBJ2-1	ASSEGAGWEQF
TRBV19	TRBJ1-1	ASREQGAAEAF
TRBV11-2	TRBJ2-3	ASSPGNGRALDTQY
TRBV7-6	TRBJ1-2	ASSSGQAYGYT
TRBV19	TRBJ1-2	ASSNIEDRGYGYT
TRBV5-1	TRBJ2-5	ASNLRLAGGQETQY
TRBV11-2	TRBJ2-5	ASSSQTGYRETQY
TRBV5-1	TRBJ2-2	ASSTGTSGPGTGELF
TRBV19	TRBJ2-2	ASSLTGTGELF
TRBV5-6	TRBJ1-2	ASSLSGLVEGYGYT
TRBV7-9	TRBJ2-5	ASSPGQGRETQY
TRBV7-2	TRBJ2-3	ASSSGSRADTQY
TRBV5-1	TRBJ2-5	ASSVSIVETQY
TRBV29-1	TRBJ2-1	SVEGRTGINEQF
TRBV7-2	TRBJ1-2	ASSPYSGGDYGYT
TRBV27	TRBJ2-5	ASSPFRDSKETQY
TRBV29-1	TRBJ2-5	SVGGWQETQY
TRBV5-1	TRBJ2-5	ASSRLAGGEETQY
TRBV5-1	TRBJ1-3	ASSPGQVTGNTIY
TRBV28	TRBJ1-1	ASSVRQMNTEAF
TRBV30	TRBJ2-7	AWSGHSEQY
TRBV5-4	TRBJ2-1	AAAQQSSYNEQF
TRBV28	TRBJ2-1	ASTPGTAYNEQF
TRBV2	TRBJ1-1	ASPRGQGAGTEAF
TRBV5-1	TRBJ1-2	ASSSGQGESYT
TRBV5-1	TRBJ2-3	ASSLWEDAQY